Below, 12 T cell receptor beta chains from the same sample are listed, as sequenced in a study of T cell responses to AZD1222 COVID-19 vaccine. TCRdb keeps only in-frame clones here, not all; method: immunoSEQ multiplex PCR. The data show 150,000 to 200,000 clones, 85% to 90% seen once. The starting material was peripheral blood, obtained on day 0 of MenACWY control vaccination. Receptors were obtained from an adult in good health.

The table lists this clone with a count of one. The rearrangement links TRBV11-3 to TRBJ2-3; D is uncertain. The length of the CDR3 is 13 residues. V shed 0 bases and J shed 3 bases, with 4 bases lying between them. Germline assignment: CDR1 SGHNT and CDR2 YENEEA. The CDR3 nucleotides read TGTGCCAGCAGCTTAGACCTAACAGATACGCAGTATTTT. It yields the protein CASSLDLTDTQYF. The full variable domain, in which reference TRBV11-3 and TRBJ2-3 provide the parts outside the CDR3, is EAGVVQSPRYKIIEKKQPVAFWCNPISGHNTLYWYLQNLGQGPELLIRYENEEAVDDSQLPKDRFSAERLKGVDSTLKIQPAELGDSAVYLCASSLDLTDTQYFGPGTRLTVL.

The J gene is TRBJ2-7, the V gene TRBV6-1, with 7 bases that match TRBD1. In germline, CDR1 is MNHNS, CDR2 SASEGT. V trimming: 2 bases; J trimming: 2 bases; junction bases outside the gene matches: 6. This CDR3 region has 15 residues. CDR3 sequence reads: CASSELLTGTYEQYF. The CDR3 nucleotides read TGTGCCAGCAGTGAACTCTTGACAGGGACCTACGAGCAGTACTTC.

J is TRBJ1-2 and V is TRBV28; TRBD1 agrees at 7 bases. The CDR3 totals 16 residues. Germline V gives CDR1 MDHEN, CDR2 SYDVKM. The junction had 9 bases not matched to a gene; V was cut back by 4 bases and J by 1 base. This CDR3 reads CASSSRQGSVNYGYTF. The CDR3, as DNA: TGTGCCAGCAGTTCCCGACAGGGATCCGTTAACTATGGCTACACCTTC.

CDR3 amino acids: CAIRGGRNTGELFF. The CDR3 region has the DNA TGTGCCATCAGGGGCGGAAGGAACACCGGGGAGCTGTTTTTT. V is TRBV10-3 and J is TRBJ2-2, with D uncertain. The CDR3 totals 14 residues. Germline V lookup: CDR1 ENHRY, CDR2 SYGVKD. Trimming left V 6 bases short and J 1 base short, with 9 bases between.

This sequence joins TRBV5-1 and TRBJ2-7; D unresolved. The germline gives CDR1 SGHRS, CDR2 YFSETQ. The CDR3 sequence is 13 residues long. Trimming cost V 0 bases and J 5 bases, with 9 bases left between them. CDR3 in amino acids: CASSLVGVHEQYF. The CDR3 bases are TGCGCCAGCAGCTTGGTTGGGGTACACGAGCAGTACTTC.

Only a few counts were recorded for this clone. The genes are TRBV7-2 and TRBJ1-1, with D uncertain. CDR1 and CDR2 (germline): SGHTA, FQGNSA. This CDR3 is 14 amino acids long. Trimming stripped 4 bases from V and 4 bases from J, with 13 bases between. CDR3 amino acids: CASSWRPSGTEAFF. DNA of the CDR3: TGTGCCAGCAGCTGGCGACCCTCGGGCACTGAAGCTTTCTTT.

The J gene is TRBJ1-3, the V gene TRBV3-1 (or the pseudogene TRBV3-2); D gene unclear. This CDR3 contains 15 residues. The V gene lost 0 bases and the J gene lost 4 bases, with 10 bases spanning the gap. Germline CDR1 is LGHDT and CDR2 is YNNKEL (reference sequence). DNA of the CDR3: TGTGCCAGCAGCCAAGACAATTGGAGGGGAAACACCATATATTTT. Amino acid sequence: CASSQDNWRGNTIYF.

As for this clone: The identical CDR3 is also encoded by other nucleotide sequences in the sample. The CDR3 reads CASSRRDEQYF. The DNA of the CDR3 is TGTGCCAGCAGCCGTAGAGACGAGCAGTACTTC. The V call is TRBV7-9, the J call TRBJ2-7; no definite D call. The CDR3 sequence is 11 residues long. Germline V lookup: CDR1 SEHNR, CDR2 FQNEAQ (reference sequence). V was clipped by 5 bases and J by 5 bases, with 7 bases between them.

The chain is built from TRBV2 and TRBJ2-3; no firm D call. This CDR3 comprises 12 residues. Trimming removed 6 bases from V and 3 bases from J, with 7 bases in between. Germline assignment: CDR1 SNHLY and CDR2 FYNNEI. CDR3: CASRERTDTQYF. CDR3 bases: TGTGCCAGCAGGGAAAGGACAGATACGCAGTATTTT. The full variable domain, rest sourced from reference TRBV2 and TRBJ2-3, is EPEVTQTPSHQVTQMGQEVILRCVPISNHLYFYWYRQILGQKVEFLVSFYNNEISEKSEIFDDQFSVERPDGSNFTLKIRSTKLEDSAMYFCASRERTDTQYFGPGTRLTVL.

The chain couples TRBV24-1 to TRBJ2-2, with 14 bases that match TRBD2. Looked up from germline, CDR1 is KGHDR and CDR2 is SFDVKD. CDR3 length equals 19 residues. V was clipped by 0 bases and J by 1 base; unmatched bases: 3. CDR3 DNA: TGTGCCACCAGTGATTTGGGACTAGCGGGGGGTTTGAACACCGGGGAGCTGTTTTTT. Translated: CATSDLGLAGGLNTGELFF.

The V and J genes are TRBV5-1 and TRBJ1-5; 9 nucleotides agree with TRBD1. Per germline, CDR1 SGHRS and CDR2 YFSETQ. V dropped 4 bases and J dropped 3; count of bases not matched to a gene: 5. CDR3 length equals 15 residues. CDR3 sequence reads: CASSEQGAVNQPQHF. The CDR3 DNA reads TGCGCCAGCAGCGAACAGGGGGCGGTCAATCAGCCCCAGCATTTT. Using reference TRBV5-1 and TRBJ1-5 for the parts outside the CDR3, the full variable domain is KAGVTQTPRYLIKTRGQQVTLSCSPISGHRSVSWYQQTPGQGLQFLFEYFSETQRNKGNFPGRFSGRQFSNSRSEMNVSTLELGDSALYLCASSEQGAVNQPQHFGDGTRLSIL.

The rearrangement joins TRBV6-5 to TRBJ1-5; D is unclear. Germline CDR1 MNHEY, CDR2 SVGAGI. Deletions cut 8 bases from V and 0 bases from J, with 11 bases between. The CDR3 has 14 amino acids. The DNA of the CDR3 is TGTGCCAGCGGCGGCAGGTATAGCAATCAGCCCCAGCATTTT. This gives the protein CASGGRYSNQPQHF.